The 5 T cell receptor beta chains presented below share a single source sample, sequenced in a study of T cell changes during pregnancy in multiple sclerosis. TCRdb keeps only in-frame clones here, not all; method: immunoSEQ multiplex PCR. The sample holds under 45,000 clones, roughly 88% seen once. The sample was CD8+ T cells from peripheral blood mononuclear cells, taken in the first trimester of pregnancy. The receptors stem from a female donor with multiple sclerosis, enrolled in a pregnancy study.

This clone was recorded a few times. The gene calls are TRBV6-1 and TRBJ2-6, with D perhaps matching TRBD1 (5 bases). V was clipped by 3 bases and J by 4 bases, with 10 bases between them. The CDR3 consists of 15 residues. The germline V gene has CDR1 MNHNS and CDR2 SASEGT. CDR3 region: CASSEKGAGANVLTF. In DNA form, the CDR3 reads TGTGCCAGCAGTGAGAAAGGGGCCGGGGCCAACGTCCTGACTTTC.

The rearrangement uses TRBV5-4 and TRBJ1-4; no firm D call. Germline CDR1 SGHNT, CDR2 YYREEE (reference sequence). The CDR3 contains 13 residues. With 2 bases removed from V and 7 bases from J, the gap between germline ends came to 9 bases. The CDR3 protein is CASSFIGSEKLFF. The CDR3 DNA is TGTGCCAGCAGCTTCATCGGGAGTGAAAAACTGTTTTTT. Based on the CDR3 plus reference TRBV5-4 and TRBJ1-4, the full variable domain is ETGVTQSPTHLIKTRGQQVTLRCSSQSGHNTVSWYQQALGQGPQFIFQYYREEENGRGNFPPRFSGLQFPNYSSELNVNALELDDSALYLCASSFIGSEKLFFGSGTQLSVL.

CDR3: CASTLGPEEYF. The CDR3 DNA is TGTGCCAGCACCCTGGGCCCCGAAGAGTACTTC. V is TRBV6-6 and J is TRBJ2-7; D gene unclear. CDR1 is MNHNY, CDR2 SVGAGI, per germline (reference sequence). CDR3 length: 11 residues. V was pared by 7 bases and J by 11 bases, with 15 bases between.

V usage is TRBV5-4 and J usage is TRBJ2-3, with a tentative D call TRBD2 (6 bases). CDR1 is SGHNT and CDR2 is YYREEE in the germline V gene (reference sequence). This CDR3 region has 15 residues. The ends were cut back, 0 bases at V and 0 bases at J, with 8 bases in the middle. The CDR3 sequence is CASSLAGTSTDTQYF. The CDR3 bases are TGTGCCAGCAGCTTGGCAGGGACTAGCACAGATACGCAGTATTTT.

The genes are TRBV5-6 and TRBJ1-1; no firm D call. The V end lost 2 bases, the J end lost 2 bases, and 10 bases lay between the germline ends. The CDR3 length is 14 residues. Per the germline V gene, CDR1 is SGHDT and CDR2 is YYEEEE. CDR3 loop: CASSLSGSNTEAFF. The DNA of the CDR3 is TGTGCCAGCAGCTTATCCGGGTCTAACACTGAAGCTTTCTTT.